Sequencing of this T cell receptor (beta chain) was carried out in a study of CD8 T cells in ankylosing spondylitis. Comments on this clonotype: What it binds is unknown.

The CDR3 loop spans 14 amino acids. Germline CDR1 MDHEN, CDR2 SYDVKM. V lost 5 bases and J 2 bases, leaving 13 bases between the germline ends. Whole-study results and caveats: Ankylosing spondylitis blood appeared to be characterized by a TCR beta motif of about 8 highly homologous variants.

TCRdb re-called the 5' RACE reads with MiXCR, one entry per CDR3 protein. The sample consists of about 800,000 distinct CDR3 sequences, 10% to 15% of them appearing once. The chain has TRBV28 and TRBJ2-7, with a weak D call TRBD2 (6 bases). The sequence derives from a male donor with ankylosing spondylitis. The sample consisted of blood, either unsorted or a sorted T cell fraction (not recorded which). CDR3 amino acids: CASSNSGWAYEQYF. CDR3 nucleotides: TGTGCCAGCAGTAATAGCGGATGGGCCTACGAGCAGTACTTC.